These 21 T cell receptor beta chains came from one sample sequenced in a study of T-cell reconstitution after alpha-beta-depleted transplantation in children. It was with unique molecular identifiers that the TCRbeta library was prepared. TCRdb re-called the PCR reads with MiXCR, one entry per CDR3 protein. This table has approximately 510,000 distinct CDR3 sequences, around 16% appearing once. This material consisted of PBMCs from the stem cell graft donor, taken from the stem cell graft. These receptors were obtained from a human donor who donated a stem cell graft to a child with acute lymphoblastic leukemia.

V and J are TRBV12-3 or TRBV12-4 and TRBJ1-2; D remains unclear. Trimming cost V 2 bases and J 4 bases, with 5 bases left between them. This CDR3 comprises 12 residues. CDR3: CASSLSFYGYTF. Written as DNA, the CDR3 is TGTGCCAGCAGTTTATCCTTCTATGGCTACACCTTC.

This chain links TRBV29-1 with TRBJ2-7, with D uncertain. The ends were cut back, 7 bases at V and 2 bases at J, with 15 bases in the middle. Germline V lookup: CDR1 SQVTM, CDR2 ANQGSEA. This CDR3 has 13 amino acids. The CDR3 region has the DNA TGCAGCGCTCGGCAAGACGGAACCTACGAGCAGTACTTC. Its protein is CSARQDGTYEQYF.

This clonotype was counted between two and nine times. The chain links TRBV5-1 to TRBJ1-1; perhaps TRBD1 as D (6 bases). This CDR3 has 17 residues. Trimming took 0 bases from V and 1 from J, leaving 16 bases between them. CDR1 and CDR2 from the germline V gene are SGHRS and YFSETQ. Written as DNA, the CDR3 is TGCGCCAGCAGCTTGGGTGATCCGGGACACGGGAACACTGAAGCTTTCTTT. Translated, it gives CASSLGDPGHGNTEAFF.

This sequence joins TRBV5-1 and TRBJ2-7; tentative D call: TRBD1 (6 bases). The length of the CDR3 is 15 residues. CDR1 is SGHRS, CDR2 YFSETQ, per germline. V shed 6 bases and J shed 0 bases, with 16 bases lying between them. CDR3 DNA: TGCGCCAGCAAGGAGTCCACGGGACACTCCTACGAGCAGTACTTC. It encodes CASKESTGHSYEQYF. The full variable domain, completed using reference TRBV5-1 and TRBJ2-7, is KAGVTQTPRYLIKTRGQQVTLSCSPISGHRSVSWYQQTPGQGLQFLFEYFSETQRNKGNFPGRFSGRQFSNSRSEMNVSTLELGDSALYLCASKESTGHSYEQYFGPGTRLTVT.

This chain uses TRBV25-1 with TRBJ1-1; D is unresolved. The CDR3 is 15 amino acids. Germline loops: CDR1 MGHDK, CDR2 SYGVNS. V was shortened by 4 bases and J by 3 bases, with 15 bases between the two germline ends. The CDR3 DNA is TGTGCCAGCAGTGCTGCGGCCATCCTCCACACTGAAGCTTTCTTT. It translates to CASSAAAILHTEAFF.

The J gene is TRBJ2-1, the V gene TRBV6-5; TRBD2 agrees at 7 bases. The CDR3 has 17 residues. The J segment lost 2 bases and the V segment lost 0 bases, leaving 7 bases of the junction unmatched. The V gene's germline CDR1 is MNHEY and CDR2 SVGAGI. The CDR3 coding sequence is TGTGCCAGCAGTTACTCGAAAGGGAGGGGCGCCTACAATGAGCAGTTCTTC. Amino acids: CASSYSKGRGAYNEQFF.

This clonotype was counted a few times. V gene TRBV7-9 combines with J gene TRBJ2-7, with a weak D call TRBD2 (5 bases). Germline V gives CDR1 SEHNR, CDR2 FQNEAQ (reference sequence). This CDR3 has 13 amino acids. Trimming shortened V by 7 bases and J by 0 bases, and 10 bases separated the two germline ends. This CDR3 reads CASIRDTSYEQYF. The DNA for the CDR3 is TGTGCCAGCATACGGGATACCTCCTACGAGCAGTACTTC.

This clonotype turned up a few times. CDR3 in amino acids: CATRSWAGELFF. The DNA of the CDR3 is TGTGCCACCAGAAGTTGGGCCGGGGAGCTGTTTTTT. V and J are TRBV24-1 and TRBJ2-2; D is unresolved. Trimming cost V 7 bases and J 6 bases, with 8 bases left between them. Germline V gene sequence: CDR1 KGHDR, CDR2 SFDVKD. The length of the CDR3 is 12 residues.

This clonotype was recorded a few times. This sequence joins TRBV5-1 and TRBJ2-1; 9 bases match TRBD2. Germline CDR1 reads SGHRS; CDR2 reads YFSETQ. V dropped 4 bases and J dropped 5; count of bases not matched to a gene: 10. The CDR3 runs to 16 residues. The CDR3 is CASSVYSGSSNNEQFF. The CDR3 nucleotides read TGCGCCAGCAGCGTCTATAGCGGGAGTTCGAACAATGAGCAGTTCTTC.

There are a few counts of this clonotype. J is TRBJ2-7 and V is TRBV7-8, with 9 nucleotides matching TRBD1. This CDR3 contains 15 residues. With 5 bases clipped from V and 2 bases from J, the junction kept 7 bases outside the gene matches. Per germline, CDR1 SGHVS and CDR2 FQNEAQ. CDR3 coding DNA: TGTGCCAGCAGCCGGGGGACAGGGAACCCCTACGAGCAGTACTTC. Translated, it gives CASSRGTGNPYEQYF.

In this sample, this clonotype turned up a few times. This chain joins TRBV27 and TRBJ2-5; weak D call: TRBD2 (5 bases). The CDR3 covers 15 residues. Germline V CDR1 and CDR2: MNHEY, SMNVEV (reference sequence). V was cut by 6 bases and J by 4 bases, with 18 bases left in between. The DNA of the CDR3 is TGTGCCAGCAGCTCGGGATTAATTGGGCCAGAGACCCAGTACTTC. This codes for CASSSGLIGPETQYF.

This clonotype has more than one count but fewer than ten. The chain combines TRBV18 with TRBJ2-7; tentatively, D is TRBD1 (6 bases). With 2 bases removed from V and 7 bases from J, the gap between germline ends came to 12 bases. The CDR3 runs 13 residues. Germline values: CDR1 KGHSH, CDR2 LQKENI. The CDR3 here is CASSPRTAAEQYF. The CDR3 DNA reads TGTGCCAGCTCACCAAGGACAGCTGCAGAGCAGTACTTC.

The rearrangement joins TRBV7-3 to TRBJ2-7; 8 bases align to TRBD2. The J segment lost 3 bases and the V segment lost 2 bases, leaving 6 bases of the junction unmatched. Germline V lookup: CDR1 SGHTA, CDR2 FQGTGA. This CDR3 is built from 15 residues. As DNA, the CDR3 is TGTGCCAGCAGCTTACTCGGGGGGGTTGGCTACGAGCAGTACTTC. This codes for CASSLLGGVGYEQYF.

In the case of this clonotype: The junction does not match germline at one end; this may be a read error. This sequence joins TRBV18 and TRBJ2-7; D may be TRBD1 (6 bases). The CDR3 spans 15 residues. In germline, CDR1 is KGHSH, CDR2 LQKENI. The CDR3 is CGSSPPSGDYHEQYF. The CDR3 DNA sequence: TGTGGCAGCTCACCACCATCAGGGGATTACCACGAGCAGTACTTC.

The J gene is TRBJ2-2, the V gene TRBV28, with 14 bases aligning to TRBD2. CDR1 is MDHEN, CDR2 SYDVKM, per germline. Trimming cost V 4 bases and J 1 base; bases outside gene matches: 11. This CDR3 contains 20 residues. CDR3 sequence: CASSYNPGLAGVLNTGELFF. The CDR3 DNA sequence: TGTGCCAGCAGTTATAATCCGGGACTAGCGGGGGTTCTGAACACCGGGGAGCTGTTTTTT.

The CDR3 spells CASSLEDHSPLHF. Here the CDR3 DNA reads TGTGCCAGCAGCTTAGAGGACCATTCACCCCTCCACTTT. This sequence joins TRBV7-2 and TRBJ1-6, with no clear D. The V gene's germline CDR1 is SGHTA and CDR2 FQGNSA. The CDR3 has 13 residues. Trimming pared 1 base from V and 8 bases from J, leaving 6 bases between. Full variable domain (remainder filled in from reference TRBV7-2 and TRBJ1-6): GAGVSQSPSNKVTEKGKDVELRCDPISGHTALYWYRQSLGQGLEFLIYFQGNSAPDKSGLPSDRFSAERTGGSVSTLTIQRTQQEDSAVYLCASSLEDHSPLHFGNGTRLTVT.

V usage is TRBV5-1 and J usage is TRBJ2-5; D is perhaps TRBD1 (6 bases). The CDR3 sequence is 13 residues long. In germline, CDR1 is SGHRS, CDR2 YFSETQ. Trimming left V 3 bases short and J 5 bases short, with 11 bases between. The CDR3 sequence: CASSWGPRETQYF. The CDR3 bases are TGCGCCAGCAGCTGGGGGCCGAGGGAGACCCAGTACTTC.

The table lists this clonotype with a few counts. The rearrangement uses TRBV5-4 and TRBJ1-1; weak D call: TRBD1 (6 bases). The CDR3 length is 15 residues. The V gene lost 4 bases and the J gene lost 1 base, with 14 bases spanning the gap. Germline V lookup: CDR1 SGHNT, CDR2 YYREEE (reference sequence). CDR3 region: CASSDAGTRNTEAFF. The CDR3 region has the DNA TGTGCCAGCAGCGATGCCGGGACACGGAACACTGAAGCTTTCTTT. The entire variable domain, with the rest obtained from reference TRBV5-4 and TRBJ1-1, is as follows: ETGVTQSPTHLIKTRGQQVTLRCSSQSGHNTVSWYQQALGQGPQFIFQYYREEENGRGNFPPRFSGLQFPNYSSELNVNALELDDSALYLCASSDAGTRNTEAFFGQGTRLTVV.

CDR3 bases: TGTGCCAGCAGCTTACCGGGGGCGAACACCGGGGAGCTGTTTTTT. Encoded protein: CASSLPGANTGELFF. The chain recombines TRBV7-8 with TRBJ2-2; D might be TRBD2 (6 bases). The V end lost 2 bases, the J end lost 0 bases, and 7 bases lay between the germline ends. CDR1 and CDR2 (germline): SGHVS, FQNEAQ. There are 15 residues in the CDR3.

This clonotype was seen a handful of times. The chain joins TRBV6-5 to TRBJ2-7; 10 bases map to TRBD1. V dropped 4 bases and J dropped 5; count of bases not matched to a gene: 2. Germline V gives CDR1 MNHEY, CDR2 SVGAGI. The CDR3 length is 13 residues. The CDR3 coding sequence is TGTGCCAGCAGTTGGGACAGGGGAAACGAGCAGTACTTC. Its protein is CASSWDRGNEQYF.

This clonotype came up a few times. V gene TRBV7-9 combines with J gene TRBJ1-4; a weak D match, TRBD1 (6 bases). V was shortened by 5 bases and J by 4 bases, with 11 bases between the two germline ends. The CDR3 loop spans 14 amino acids. CDR1 and CDR2 from the germline V gene are SEHNR and FQNEAQ (reference sequence). This CDR3 reads CASSRGQINEKLFF. The CDR3 bases are TGTGCCAGCAGCCGGGGGCAGATTAATGAAAAACTGTTTTTT.